One sample yielded the 8 T cell receptor beta chains listed below, sequenced in a study of blood T cell repertoires in COVID-19. Profiling relied on immunoSEQ multiplex PCR, and the TCRdb table lists in-frame clones only, not all of them. The data contain about 150,000 clones, around 77% of them seen just once; the ten biggest clones take up roughly 8.7%. The source material was peripheral blood. The receptors derive from a man aged 50-60 years with active or convalescent COVID-19.

This clone has more than one count but fewer than ten. The genes are TRBV7-8 and TRBJ2-2; D possibly corresponds to TRBD2 (6 bases). Per germline, CDR1 SGHVS and CDR2 FQNEAQ. Deletions cut 3 bases from V and 5 bases from J, with 13 bases between. This CDR3 has 15 residues. The CDR3 loop is CASSFLGGATGELFF. CDR3 coding DNA: TGTGCCAGCAGCTTTCTGGGAGGAGCTACCGGGGAGCTGTTTTTT.

This clone appeared once. The rearrangement links TRBV7-9 to TRBJ2-7, with D possibly matching TRBD1 (6 bases). V lost 5 bases and J lost 7, with 18 bases in between. Looked up from germline, CDR1 is SEHNR and CDR2 is FQNEAQ (reference sequence). This CDR3 is built from 14 residues. This CDR3 is CASSPNTGSEEQYF. Written as DNA, the CDR3 is TGTGCCAGCAGCCCCAATACAGGGTCGGAAGAGCAGTACTTC.

The chain employs TRBV30 and TRBJ1-1; TRBD1 might be the D (6 bases). CDR1 is GTSNPN and CDR2 is SVGIG in the germline V gene (reference sequence). The CDR3 is 15 amino acids. Trimming removed 1 base at V and 4 bases at J, with 16 bases between. The CDR3 spells CAWSERGSLGTEAFF. The DNA for the CDR3 is TGTGCCTGGAGTGAGAGGGGGAGTTTGGGCACTGAAGCTTTCTTT.

The gene calls are TRBV28 and TRBJ2-4; 16 bases map to TRBD2. Germline trimming cut 4 bases from V and 0 bases from J; bases unmatched to any gene: 3. Germline CDR1 is MDHEN and CDR2 is SYDVKM. This CDR3 is built from 18 residues. CDR3 coding DNA: TGTGCCAGCAGTTCGGGACTAGCGGGAGGGATAGCCAAAAACATTCAGTACTTC. This translates into CASSSGLAGGIAKNIQYF.

The V call is TRBV3-1 (or the pseudogene TRBV3-2), the J call TRBJ2-3; maybe TRBD2 (5 bases). The V end lost 4 bases, the J end lost 2 bases, and 10 bases lay between the germline ends. This CDR3 region has 14 residues. CDR1 and CDR2 (germline): LGHDT, YNNKEL (reference sequence). The CDR3 here is CASSPLAITDTQYF. Written as DNA, the CDR3 is TGTGCCAGCAGCCCGTTAGCGATCACAGATACGCAGTATTTT.

The chain joins TRBV7-3 to TRBJ2-2; TRBD2 might be the D (5 bases). V lost 3 bases and J 1 base, leaving 9 bases between the germline ends. This CDR3 region has 15 residues. Looked up from germline, CDR1 is SGHTA and CDR2 is FQGTGA. The CDR3 loop is CASSFYGKNTGELFF. In DNA, the CDR3 is TGTGCCAGCAGCTTTTACGGGAAGAACACCGGGGAGCTGTTTTTT. The full variable domain, completed using reference TRBV7-3 and TRBJ2-2, is GAGVSQTPSNKVTEKGKYVELRCDPISGHTALYWYRQSLGQGPEFLIYFQGTGAADDSGLPNDRFFAVRPEGSVSTLKIQRTERGDSAVYLCASSFYGKNTGELFFGEGSRLTVL.

The CDR3 loop reads CASSFGTHQPQHF. The DNA for the CDR3 is TGTGCCAGCAGCTTCGGGACTCATCAGCCCCAGCATTTT. The chain couples TRBV7-3 to TRBJ1-5; possible D gene TRBD1, 5 bases. Germline CDR1 is SGHTA and CDR2 is FQGTGA. V was clipped by 3 bases and J by 5 bases, with 8 bases between them. The CDR3 length is 13 residues.

V and J are TRBV10-3 and TRBJ2-6; tentatively, D is TRBD2 (6 bases). CDR3 length: 16 residues. V gave up 8 bases and J gave up 0 bases, with 14 bases separating them. CDR1 is ENHRY and CDR2 is SYGVKD in the germline V gene. The CDR3 nucleotides read TGTGCCATCGCGGGGTTGACCGACTCTGGGGCCAACGTCCTGACTTTC. This codes for CAIAGLTDSGANVLTF.